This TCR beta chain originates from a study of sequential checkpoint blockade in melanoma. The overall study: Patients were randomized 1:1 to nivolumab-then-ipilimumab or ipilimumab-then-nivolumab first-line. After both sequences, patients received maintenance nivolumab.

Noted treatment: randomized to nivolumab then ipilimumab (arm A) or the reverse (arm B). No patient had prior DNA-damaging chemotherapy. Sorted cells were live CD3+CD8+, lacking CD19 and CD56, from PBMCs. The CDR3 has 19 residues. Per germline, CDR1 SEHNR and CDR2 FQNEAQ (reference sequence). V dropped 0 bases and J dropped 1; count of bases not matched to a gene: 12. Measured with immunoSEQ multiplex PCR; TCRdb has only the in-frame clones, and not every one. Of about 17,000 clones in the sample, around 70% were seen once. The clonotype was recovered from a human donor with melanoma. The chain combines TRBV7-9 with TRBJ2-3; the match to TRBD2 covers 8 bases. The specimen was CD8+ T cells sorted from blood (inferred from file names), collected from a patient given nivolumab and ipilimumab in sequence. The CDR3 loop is CASSLALGVSGGRTDTQYF. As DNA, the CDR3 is TGTGCCAGCAGCTTAGCCCTCGGAGTGAGCGGGGGCCGCACAGATACGCAGTATTTT.